The clone carrying this TCR beta chain showed up just a few times. Its antigen remains unidentified. Sequenced material consisted of expressed TCRB transcripts (all of the isolated RNA was reverse transcribed). TCRdb's table, derived via immunoSEQ multiplex PCR, lists solely in-frame clones and lacks some. The sample records some 350,000 clones, 13% being singletons. Trimming stripped 10 bases from V and 7 bases from J, with 16 bases between. Germline assignment: CDR1 SEHNR and CDR2 FQNEAQ (reference sequence). The CDR3 sequence is 12 residues long. The data are from a study of beta chain features in type 1 diabetes. As for the study in general: All samples together contributed 100 million to 120 million sorted cells for examination.

Study-wide results and caveats: Significant though moderate, a shortening of TCRB CDR3s appeared in all four CD4+ subsets of Type 1 diabetes patients. Reads derived from cDNA could over-represent cells showing high TCR expression. A closer apparent resemblance between naive, central memory and Treg TCRB repertoires was seen in patients than in healthy donors. Here, the possible influence of HLA type (on TCRB rearrangement) remained unresolved.

This sequence joins TRBV7-9 and TRBJ1-1, with D hard to call. Sequenced material: naive CD4+ T cells from blood. The receptor was isolated from a young woman with type 1 diabetes. The CDR3 sequence is CAIHLREFEAFF. CDR3 nucleotide sequence: TGTGCCATCCACCTAAGGGAGTTTGAAGCTTTCTTT.